Listed below are T cell receptor beta chains from one sample, sequenced in a study of Ad26.COV2.S vaccination and SARS-CoV-2 variants. Sequencing used immunoSEQ multiplex PCR; TCRdb keeps in-frame clones, though not all of them. The sample contains 430,000 or so clones, roughly 89% of which appear only once. Sequenced here: peripheral blood, sampled in a trial of Ad26.COV2.S vaccine versus placebo. The source is a person between 18 and 60 years old who received the Ad26.COV2.S COVID-19 vaccine or a placebo. Each CDR3 is given with its conserved first and last residue. Each record gives: clone size, V gene, D gene, J gene, CDR3 protein, CDR3 DNA. D genes are given only for firm matches. Clone size is given for some rows only: seen once, a few or many times, or a class if the clone is expanded.

size: few
V: TRBV15
D: TRBD2
J: TRBJ2-1
CDR3: CATRGLAGNPSYNEQFF
DNA: TGTGCCACCAGGGGGCTAGCGGGTAACCCATCCTACAATGAGCAGTTCTTC

size: .
V: TRBV11-2
D: .
J: TRBJ2-7
CDR3: CASRPPGSEQYF
DNA: TGTGCCAGCAGGCCCCCCGGTTCCGAGCAGTACTTC

size: .
V: TRBV5-1
D: .
J: TRBJ1-3
CDR3: CASSFETLSGNTIYF
DNA: TGCGCCAGCAGCTTCGAAACCCTCTCTGGAAACACCATATATTTT

size: .
V: TRBV2
D: TRBD1
J: TRBJ2-7
CDR3: CASSTPRTGGYEQYF
DNA: TGTGCCAGCAGTACTCCACGGACAGGGGGATACGAGCAGTACTTC

size: .
V: TRBV3-1/TRBV3-2
D: .
J: TRBJ1-2
CDR3: CASSHRDIAEGYGYTF
DNA: TGTGCCAGCAGTCACAGGGACATCGCGGAGGGCTATGGCTACACCTTC

size: .
V: TRBV28
D: .
J: TRBJ1-5
CDR3: CASSSPGGRQPQHF
DNA: TGTGCCAGCAGCTCACCGGGGGGCAGGCAGCCCCAGCATTTT

size: .
V: TRBV6-1
D: .
J: TRBJ1-3
CDR3: CASRQGIFIYF
DNA: TGTGCCAGCAGACAGGGTATTTTCATATATTTT

size: .
V: TRBV28
D: .
J: TRBJ1-2
CDR3: CASRPPSGTKYGYTF
DNA: TGTGCCAGCAGACCCCCCTCCGGGACAAAATATGGCTACACCTTC

size: .
V: TRBV4-2
D: TRBD2
J: TRBJ2-1
CDR3: CASSRYSGRAQNEQFF
DNA: TGTGCCAGCAGCCGGTATAGCGGGAGGGCCCAAAATGAGCAGTTCTTC

size: .
V: TRBV2
D: .
J: TRBJ1-4
CDR3: CASSSAGRVRVKLFF
DNA: TGTGCCAGCAGCTCGGCGGGCCGGGTTCGGGTTAAACTGTTTTTT

size: .
V: TRBV6-2/TRBV6-3
D: .
J: TRBJ1-5
CDR3: CASSRGSNQPEHF
DNA: TGTGCCAGCAGTCGGGGGAGCAATCAGCCAGAACATTTT

size: .
V: TRBV7-8
D: .
J: TRBJ2-5
CDR3: CASSLREETQYF
DNA: TGTGCCAGCAGCTTACGGGAAGAGACCCAGTACTTC

size: .
V: TRBV7-3
D: .
J: TRBJ2-5
CDR3: CASSLGPQETQYF
DNA: TGTGCCAGCAGCTTGGGCCCACAAGAGACCCAGTACTTC

size: .
V: TRBV19
D: .
J: TRBJ1-5
CDR3: CASSRGALQPQHF
DNA: TGTGCCAGTTCTCGGGGGGCTCTTCAGCCCCAGCATTTT

size: .
V: TRBV6-2/TRBV6-3
D: .
J: TRBJ2-5
CDR3: CASSYWERPAQYF
DNA: TGTGCCAGCAGTTACTGGGAGCGGCCGGCCCAGTACTTC

size: .
V: TRBV7-3
D: TRBD2
J: TRBJ2-3
CDR3: CASSEASGSRGDTQYF
DNA: TGTGCCAGCAGCGAGGCTAGCGGGAGTAGGGGAGATACGCAGTATTTT

size: .
V: TRBV4-3
D: TRBD1
J: TRBJ1-2
CDR3: CASSHGDRSLSGYTF
DNA: TGCGCCAGCAGCCACGGGGACAGATCCCTCAGTGGCTACACCTTC

size: once
V: TRBV4-3
D: TRBD1
J: TRBJ2-6
CDR3: CASSRRQGSSGANVLTF
DNA: TGCGCCAGCAGCCGCAGACAGGGTAGCTCTGGGGCCAACGTCCTGACTTTC

size: .
V: TRBV6-6
D: TRBD2
J: TRBJ2-1
CDR3: CASSYGREGGEQFF
DNA: TGTGCCAGCAGTTACGGGCGGGAGGGGGGTGAGCAGTTCTTC

size: .
V: TRBV14
D: .
J: TRBJ2-3
CDR3: CASSQDWTSTDTQYF
DNA: TGTGCCAGCAGCCAAGATTGGACCAGCACAGATACGCAGTATTTT

size: .
V: TRBV28
D: .
J: TRBJ1-4
CDR3: CASRQRLEGEKLFF
DNA: TGTGCCAGCAGACAACGGTTAGAGGGAGAAAAACTGTTTTTT

size: once
V: TRBV15
D: .
J: TRBJ2-3
CDR3: CATSREAPGPLGLTDTQYF
DNA: TGTGCCACCAGCAGAGAGGCACCGGGACCCCTGGGACTCACAGATACGCAGTATTTT

size: once
V: TRBV6-6
D: .
J: TRBJ2-3
CDR3: CASSYPDSTDTQYF
DNA: TGTGCCAGCAGTTACCCCGACAGCACAGATACGCAGTATTTT

size: .
V: TRBV4-2
D: .
J: TRBJ1-2
CDR3: CASSLRDDGGYGYTF
DNA: TGTGCCAGCAGCCTCCGGGACGACGGTGGCTATGGCTACACCTTC

size: .
V: TRBV5-1
D: TRBD1
J: TRBJ2-3
CDR3: CASSPGQGPDTQYF
DNA: TGCGCCAGCAGCCCCGGACAGGGGCCAGATACGCAGTATTTT

size: .
V: TRBV5-5
D: TRBD1
J: TRBJ1-2
CDR3: CASSPRQGPLYGYTF
DNA: TGTGCCAGCAGCCCCCGACAGGGGCCACTCTATGGCTACACCTTC

size: .
V: TRBV7-8
D: .
J: TRBJ1-5
CDR3: CASSLGEGTLRPQHF
DNA: TGTGCCAGCAGCTTAGGGGAGGGGACCTTGAGGCCCCAGCATTTT

size: once
V: TRBV19
D: TRBD2
J: TRBJ2-1
CDR3: CASSSSGRFYNEQFF
DNA: TGTGCCAGTAGCTCGAGCGGGAGGTTCTACAATGAGCAGTTCTTC

size: .
V: TRBV5-4
D: .
J: TRBJ2-1
CDR3: CASSGVARDEQFF
DNA: TGTGCCAGCAGCGGGGTCGCTAGAGATGAGCAGTTCTTC

size: .
V: TRBV4-3
D: .
J: TRBJ1-3
CDR3: CASSQVGGVSGNTIYF
DNA: TGCGCCAGCAGCCAAGTCGGCGGGGTCTCTGGAAACACCATATATTTT

size: .
V: TRBV5-8
D: .
J: TRBJ1-5
CDR3: CASSLEGYRHQPQHF
DNA: TGTGCCAGCAGCTTGGAGGGGTACAGACATCAGCCCCAGCATTTT

size: .
V: TRBV18
D: .
J: TRBJ2-2
CDR3: CASSPHPAGAGELFF
DNA: TGTGCCAGCTCACCACACCCCGCCGGGGCCGGGGAGCTGTTTTTT

size: .
V: TRBV6-5
D: .
J: TRBJ1-1
CDR3: CASNRAGLNTEAFF
DNA: TGTGCCAGCAACCGAGCAGGCCTGAACACTGAAGCTTTCTTT

size: .
V: TRBV28
D: TRBD1
J: TRBJ1-2
CDR3: CASSWTGLNYGYTF
DNA: TGTGCCAGCAGTTGGACAGGACTTAACTATGGCTACACCTTC

size: .
V: TRBV9
D: TRBD1
J: TRBJ2-7
CDR3: CASSTGTAVYEQYF
DNA: TGTGCCAGCAGTACCGGGACAGCCGTCTACGAGCAGTACTTC

size: .
V: TRBV9
D: .
J: TRBJ1-1
CDR3: CASSVGGPEAFF
DNA: TGTGCCAGCAGCGTAGGGGGTCCTGAAGCTTTCTTT

size: once
V: TRBV9
D: .
J: TRBJ1-2
CDR3: CASSLRQWSNYGYTF
DNA: TGTGCCAGCAGCTTGAGACAGTGGAGTAACTATGGCTACACCTTC

size: .
V: TRBV7-2
D: TRBD2
J: TRBJ2-1
CDR3: CASSRASLMGLAGVNEQFF
DNA: TGTGCCAGCAGCCGGGCGAGTTTAATGGGACTAGCGGGAGTTAATGAGCAGTTCTTC

size: .
V: TRBV7-2
D: .
J: TRBJ1-5
CDR3: CASSRRGVDQPQHF
DNA: TGTGCCAGCAGCCGTCGGGGGGTGGATCAGCCCCAGCATTTT

size: .
V: TRBV27
D: .
J: TRBJ1-5
CDR3: CASSLSFMGPINLNQPQHF
DNA: TGTGCCAGCAGTTTATCATTTATGGGTCCCATCAACTTAAATCAGCCCCAGCATTTT

size: .
V: TRBV30
D: .
J: TRBJ1-4
CDR3: CAWSVVYEGTNEKLFF
DNA: TGTGCCTGGAGTGTGGTTTATGAGGGAACTAATGAAAAACTGTTTTTT